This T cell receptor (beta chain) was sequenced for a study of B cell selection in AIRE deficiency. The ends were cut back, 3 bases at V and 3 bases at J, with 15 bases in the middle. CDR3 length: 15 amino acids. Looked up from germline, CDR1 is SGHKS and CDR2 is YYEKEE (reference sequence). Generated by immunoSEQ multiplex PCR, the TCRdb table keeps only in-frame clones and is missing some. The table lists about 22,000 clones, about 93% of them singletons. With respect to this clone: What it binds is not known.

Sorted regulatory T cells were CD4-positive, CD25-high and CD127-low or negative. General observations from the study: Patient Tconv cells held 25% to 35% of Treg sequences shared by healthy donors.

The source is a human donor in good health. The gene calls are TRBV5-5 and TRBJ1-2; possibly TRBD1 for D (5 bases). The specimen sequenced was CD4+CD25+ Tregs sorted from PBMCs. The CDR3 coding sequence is TGTGCCAGCAGCTCGCCTTCCACAGGATACTATGGCTACACCTTC. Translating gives CASSSPSTGYYGYTF. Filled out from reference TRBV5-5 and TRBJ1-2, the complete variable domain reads DAGVTQSPTHLIKTRGQQVTLRCSPISGHKSVSWYQQVLGQGPQFIFQYYEKEERGRGNFPDRFSARQFPNYSSELNVNALLLGDSALYLCASSSPSTGYYGYTFGSGTRLTVV.